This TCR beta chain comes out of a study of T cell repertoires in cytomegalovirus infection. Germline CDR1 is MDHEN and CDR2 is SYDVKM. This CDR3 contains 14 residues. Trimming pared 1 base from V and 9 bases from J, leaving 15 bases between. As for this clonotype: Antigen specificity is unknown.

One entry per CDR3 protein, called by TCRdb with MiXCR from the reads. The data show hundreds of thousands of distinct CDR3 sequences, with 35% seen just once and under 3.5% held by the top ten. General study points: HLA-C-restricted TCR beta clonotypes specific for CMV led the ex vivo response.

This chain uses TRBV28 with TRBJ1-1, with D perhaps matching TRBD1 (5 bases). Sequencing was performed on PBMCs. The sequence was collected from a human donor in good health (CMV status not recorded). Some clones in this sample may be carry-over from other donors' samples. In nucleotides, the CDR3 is TGTGCCAGCAGTTTATCGGTCCCGGGGCGGAAAGCTTTCTTT. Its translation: CASSLSVPGRKAFF.